What follows describes a single TCR beta chain. Antigen specificity is unknown. The germline V gene encodes CDR1 LNHDA and CDR2 SQIVND (reference sequence). CDR3 length: 15 residues. V lost 6 bases to trimming and J lost 4 bases; unmatched junction nucleotides: 3. Regarding treatment: over 15 received Ad26.COV2.S at low or high dose, single or two shots; 5 received placebo; per-sample allocation not given. After the first vaccine or placebo injection, samples were drawn on day 63. Method: immunoSEQ multiplex PCR; TCRdb's copy keeps in-frame clones and lacks some. The table has roughly 700,000 clones, roughly 90% seen once. These data are taken from a study of Ad26.COV2.S vaccination and SARS-CoV-2 variants. Study observations and caveats: People who got the vaccine or the placebo had similar non-spike TCR breadth. It is possible that the TCR breadth and depth analyses underestimated the total T cell responses.

Sequencing was performed on peripheral blood, taken in a trial of Ad26.COV2.S vaccine versus placebo. The TCR originated in a person between 18 and 60 years old who received the Ad26.COV2.S COVID-19 vaccine or a placebo. The chain has TRBV19 and TRBJ2-3, with 14 bases matching TRBD2. This CDR3 reads CASRGLAGVADTQYF. In nucleotides, the CDR3 is TGTGCCAGTAGGGGACTAGCGGGAGTAGCAGATACGCAGTATTTT.